The clone carrying this TCR beta chain was seen once. These data are taken from a study of cytomegalovirus exposure and HLA in healthy donors. V shed 6 bases, J shed 7 bases, and the junction held 8 bases outside the gene matches. The CDR3 consists of 14 residues. Per germline, CDR1 LNHDA and CDR2 SQIVND (reference sequence). Sequenced by immunoSEQ multiplex PCR; TCRdb stores in-frame clones only, minus some. This sample carries roughly 140,000 clones, about 89% of them seen once, and the ten largest clones take around 3.2%. The sample consisted of PBMCs. The TCR originated in a woman aged 18-29 years in good health and CMV-seropositive. This chain links TRBV19 with TRBJ1-1, with TRBD1 matching over 10 bases. CDR3 in DNA: TGTGCCAGTAGCCCCGGGACAGGGGATCGTGAAGCTTTCTTT. Translation: CASSPGTGDREAFF.